These 18 T cell receptor beta chains were sequenced from one sample in a study of blood T cells in healthy people across ages. A second PCR, run for roughly 7 to 11 cycles, used a sample-barcoded 5' primer plus a J-beta primer mix. TCRdb re-called the 5' RACE reads with MiXCR, one entry per CDR3 protein. This table holds 1.5 million to 2 million distinct CDR3 sequences, around 48% found once. The sequencing sample was made of blood. The origin of the receptors is a woman in her 40s in good health.

V and J are TRBV7-2 and TRBJ2-5; 12 bases are shared with TRBD2. The CDR3 loop spans 16 amino acids. The J segment lost 2 bases and the V segment lost 4 bases, leaving 5 bases of the junction unmatched. The V gene's germline CDR1 is SGHTA and CDR2 FQGNSA. In nucleotides, the CDR3 is TGTGCCAGCAGCTGGGGACTAGCGGGCATACAAGAGACCCAGTACTTC. Residues: CASSWGLAGIQETQYF.

CDR3 sequence reads: CASSLDRMHEQYF. CDR3 nucleotides: TGTGCCAGCAGCTTGGACAGGATGCACGAGCAGTACTTC. J is TRBJ2-5 and V is TRBV7-9; 7 bases are shared with TRBD1. The DNA end favors TRBJ2-7, so the J call may be wrong. The CDR3 totals 13 residues. Germline CDR1 is SEHNR and CDR2 is FQNEAQ (reference sequence).

The V and J genes are TRBV6-6 and TRBJ2-7, with TRBD1 matching 8 bases. The trim removed 8 bases at V and 0 bases at J, leaving 6 bases unmatched. This CDR3 contains 14 residues. Germline V gene lookup returns CDR1 MNHNY and CDR2 SVGAGI (reference sequence). The CDR3 region has the DNA TGTGCCAGCCTACGGACAGGGAGCTCCTACGAGCAGTACTTC. This sequence encodes CASLRTGSSYEQYF.

CDR3 nucleotide sequence: TGCGCCAGCAGCCAAGGGGGTACAGGCCCCTCTGGGGCCAACGTCCTGACTTTC. Residues: CASSQGGTGPSGANVLTF. J is TRBJ2-6 and V is TRBV4-1, with a tentative D call TRBD1 (5 bases). V lost 1 base to trimming and J lost 0 bases, with 13 bases between them. CDR3 size: 18 residues. CDR1 is MGHRA, CDR2 YSYEKL, per germline.

This clonotype was seen once. The chain couples TRBV21-1 to TRBJ2-7; TRBD2 reflects the table's D call only, with no check against the DNA. TRBV21-1 is deemed a pseudogene. This CDR3 spans 16 amino acids. The CDR3 region is CASSKWWLAGVYEQYF. The CDR3 region has the DNA TGTGCCAGCAGCAAATGGTGGCTAGCGGGAGTGTACGAGCAGTACTTC.

This clonotype has more than one count but fewer than ten. This sequence joins TRBV9 and TRBJ1-2, with D possibly matching TRBD1 (6 bases). The CDR3 consists of 16 residues. Germline V gene lookup returns CDR1 SGDLS and CDR2 YYNGEE. The V and J ends lost 3 bases and 0 bases respectively, with 15 bases between them. CDR3 in amino acids: CASSALPRTANYGYTF. CDR3 nucleotide sequence: TGTGCCAGCAGCGCGCTCCCTAGGACAGCTAACTATGGCTACACCTTC.

The genes are TRBV9 and TRBJ1-2, with TRBD1 matching 7 bases. Germline CDR1 reads SGDLS; CDR2 reads YYNGEE. Trimming cost V 1 base and J 6 bases; bases outside gene matches: 12. The CDR3 contains 16 residues. In DNA form, the CDR3 reads TGTGCCAGCAGCGTAATGGGACAGTCCCCATTCGATGGCTACACCTTC. This sequence encodes CASSVMGQSPFDGYTF. Full variable domain (outside the CDR3, taken from reference TRBV9 and TRBJ1-2): DSGVTQTPKHLITATGQRVTLRCSPRSGDLSVYWYQQSLDQGLQFLIQYYNGEERAKGNILERFSAQQFPDLHSELNLSSLELGDSALYFCASSVMGQSPFDGYTFGSGTRLTVV.

The CDR3 DNA reads as TGTGCCACCAGCCCTCTAGCGGGGGACACAGATACGCAGTATTTT. Translating gives CATSPLAGDTDTQYF. The chain couples TRBV15 to TRBJ2-3; 10 bases align to TRBD2. The CDR3 has 15 amino acids. V trimming: 5 bases; J trimming: 2 bases; junction bases outside the gene matches: 4. Germline V gene sequence: CDR1 LNHNV, CDR2 YYDKDF (reference sequence).

The V and J genes are TRBV25-1 and TRBJ2-4; D uncertain. The length of the CDR3 is 13 residues. Germline CDR1 MGHDK, CDR2 SYGVNS. Deletions cut 6 bases from V and 4 bases from J, with 10 bases between. The CDR3 DNA sequence: TGTGCCAGCAGCACCGCAGGAAAAAACATTCAGTACTTC. Translation: CASSTAGKNIQYF.

This clonotype was observed a few times. The gene calls are TRBV28 and TRBJ2-1; D remains unclear. Trimming took off 4 bases at V and 8 bases at J, with 9 bases between the two ends. Germline V lookup: CDR1 MDHEN, CDR2 SYDVKM. CDR3 size: 12 residues. The CDR3 nucleotides read TGTGCCAGCAGTTCCGAGGAGTATGAGCAGTTCTTC. It codes for CASSSEEYEQFF.

A word on this clonotype: One end of the junction does not line up with germline, which may come from a read error. The chain joins TRBV27 to TRBJ2-1; D call uncertain. Germline CDR1 and CDR2: MNHEY and SMNVEV (reference sequence). The CDR3 is 17 residues long. The CDR3 spells CDSSLWQLGGSHNEQFF. In DNA, the CDR3 is TGTGACAGCAGTTTATGGCAATTAGGTGGGTCCCACAATGAGCAGTTCTTC.

Only a few counts were recorded for this clonotype. The chain employs TRBV7-2 and TRBJ1-5; D is ambiguous. This CDR3 is 14 amino acids long. Germline CDR1 and CDR2: SGHTA and FQGNSA. Trimming took off 3 bases at V and 1 base at J, with 7 bases between the two ends. CDR3 residues: CASSFLRSNQPQHF. CDR3 nucleotides: TGTGCCAGCAGCTTTTTACGAAGCAATCAGCCCCAGCATTTT.

The J gene is TRBJ2-1, the V gene TRBV6-5, with 8 bases identical to TRBD2. Germline-derived CDR1 and CDR2 are MNHEY and SVGAGI. J lost 7 bases, V lost 3 bases, and 5 bases had no gene match. The CDR3 totals 14 residues. CDR3 sequence reads: CASSYVGLVNEQFF. The CDR3 DNA reads as TGTGCCAGCAGTTATGTGGGACTAGTAAATGAGCAGTTCTTC.

Concerning this clonotype itself: One end of the junction does not line up with germline, which may come from a read error. This sequence joins TRBV12-3 or TRBV12-4 and TRBJ2-7; the D is unclear. The CDR3 runs to 13 residues. The CDR3 DNA sequence: TGTGCCAGCAGTGGCCAGGCCTACTACGGGCAGTACTTC. As protein: CASSGQAYYGQYF.

The table lists this clonotype with a few counts. The V gene is TRBV3-1, the J gene TRBJ1-2; 7 positions agree with TRBD1. Per germline, CDR1 LGHDT and CDR2 YNNKEL (reference sequence). V was clipped by 6 bases and J by 0 bases; unmatched bases: 4. The CDR3 runs 14 residues. This chain's CDR3 is CASSRGQTNYGYTF. The CDR3 nucleotides are TGTGCCAGCAGTCGGGGACAGACTAACTATGGCTACACCTTC.

The CDR3: CSARFTGGVEKLFF. The CDR3 DNA sequence: TGCAGTGCTAGATTTACAGGGGGAGTCGAAAAACTGTTTTTT. The genes are TRBV20-1 and TRBJ1-4; 8 positions agree with TRBD1. The J segment lost 8 bases and the V segment lost 2 bases, leaving 7 bases of the junction unmatched. CDR1 and CDR2 (germline): DFQATT, SNEGSKA (reference sequence). The CDR3 loop spans 14 amino acids.

J is TRBJ2-1 and V is TRBV6-2 or TRBV6-3; TRBD2 is a possible D gene (6 bases). The J call is in doubt because the DNA end fits TRBJ2-7 better. The length of the CDR3 is 15 residues. The germline CDR1 and CDR2 sequences are MNHEY and SVGEGT. In DNA form, the CDR3 reads TGTGCCAGCAGCCACCTGGGGGGAACCTACAATGAGCAGTACTTC. This gives the protein CASSHLGGTYNEQYF.

The chain couples TRBV5-1 to TRBJ2-1, with 7 nucleotides matching TRBD2. CDR1 and CDR2 (germline): SGHRS, YFSETQ. V lost 2 bases and J lost 13; bases outside the gene matches: 12. The CDR3 consists of 14 residues. As DNA, the CDR3 is TGCGCCAGCAGCTTCGGGGGGAGGCAAGAGACCCAGTTCTTC. This codes for CASSFGGRQETQFF.